One sample yielded the 16 T cell receptor beta chains listed below, sequenced in a study of CD8 T cells in Susac syndrome. RNA in amounts of about 0.5 to 1 ug was reverse transcribed with random hexamers. TCRdb fed the immunoSEQ multiplex PCR reads into MiXCR, producing one record per CDR3 protein. The table records roughly 100,000 distinct CDR3 sequences, about 95% of them present only once. Sequencing input: CD4+ T cells from PBMCs. The receptors were gathered from a human donor with Susac syndrome.

CDR3 amino acids: CASSFEGQPQHF. DNA for the CDR3: TGTGCCAGCAGTTTCGAAGGTCAGCCCCAGCATTTT. The chain is built from TRBV12-3 or TRBV12-4 and TRBJ1-5, with no clear D. V was shortened by 3 bases and J by 6 bases, with 6 bases between the two germline ends. The CDR3 spans 12 residues.

In DNA form, the CDR3 reads TGTGCCAGCAGCCAAGGGACTAGCGGGATAGGGGATCAAGAGACCCAGTACTTC. Its protein is CASSQGTSGIGDQETQYF. This chain joins TRBV3-1 and TRBJ2-5, with 12 bases matching TRBD2. V trimming: 1 base; J trimming: 2 bases; junction bases outside the gene matches: 8. CDR1 and CDR2 (germline): LGHDT, YNNKEL (reference sequence). The CDR3 runs 18 residues.

The chain joins TRBV29-1 to TRBJ1-2; D unclear. Trimming removed 2 bases at V and 9 bases at J, with 4 bases between. The CDR3 contains 9 residues. Germline V lookup: CDR1 SQVTM, CDR2 ANQGSEA. As DNA, the CDR3 is TGCAGCGTTGAACCGAGCTACACCTTC. It translates to CSVEPSYTF.

The V and J genes are TRBV15 and TRBJ2-1; 7 nucleotides match TRBD2. Germline V gives CDR1 LNHNV, CDR2 YYDKDF (reference sequence). The CDR3 sequence is 16 residues long. Trimming removed 8 bases from V and 2 bases from J; junction bases left unmatched: 12. The CDR3 is CATRPYAGAPYNEQFF. The CDR3 nucleotides read TGTGCCACCCGCCCCTACGCGGGAGCCCCCTACAATGAGCAGTTCTTC.

V gene TRBV11-2 combines with J gene TRBJ2-7; 9 positions agree with TRBD1. Trimming took 6 bases from V and 4 from J; bases not matched to a gene: 7. From germline, CDR1 is SGHAT and CDR2 FQNNGV. The CDR3 contains 14 residues. DNA of the CDR3: TGTGCCAGCAGACCGCGACAGGGGGGGTACGAGCAGTACTTC. Amino acids: CASRPRQGGYEQYF.

The chain has TRBV4-3 and TRBJ1-2, with D possibly being TRBD1 (5 bases). The CDR3 covers 14 residues. Per the germline V gene, CDR1 is LGHNA and CDR2 is YSLEER. V dropped 4 bases and J dropped 4 bases, with 13 bases sitting between them. Here the CDR3 DNA reads TGCGCCAGCAGCCCCACCGGGACGGGCTATGGCTACACCTTC. It encodes CASSPTGTGYGYTF.

This clonotype has a single count. This chain connects TRBV30 to TRBJ2-3; 8 bases match TRBD1. Germline trimming cut 0 bases from V and 1 base from J; bases unmatched to any gene: 0. The V gene's germline CDR1 is GTSNPN and CDR2 SVGIG (reference sequence). There are 14 residues in the CDR3. The CDR3: CAWSVQGGTDTQYF. For the CDR3, the DNA is TGTGCCTGGAGTGTACAGGGGGGCACAGATACGCAGTATTTT. The full variable domain, rest sourced from reference TRBV30 and TRBJ2-3, is SQTIHQWPATLVQPVGSPLSLECTVEGTSNPNLYWYRQAAGRGLQLLFYSVGIGQISSEVPQNLSASRPQDRQFILSSKKLLLSDSGFYLCAWSVQGGTDTQYFGPGTRLTVL.

The chain uses TRBV30 and TRBJ1-6, with 7 bases fitting TRBD1. This CDR3 region has 13 residues. Germline assignment: CDR1 GTSNPN and CDR2 SVGIG (reference sequence). Unmatched junction bases numbered 7, after V lost 5 bases and J lost 9 bases. Written as DNA, the CDR3 is TGTGCCTGGGGGGGACAGACGATTTCACCCCTCCACTTT. Residues: CAWGGQTISPLHF.

The V and J genes are TRBV28 and TRBJ1-5, with a possible D match to TRBD1 (5 bases). This CDR3 contains 13 residues. The germline V and J ends were trimmed by 10 bases and 2 bases, with 12 bases remaining between them. CDR1 is MDHEN and CDR2 is SYDVKM in the germline V gene. The CDR3 loop reads CAIREGGNQPQHF. The CDR3 nucleotides are TGTGCCATAAGGGAAGGGGGCAATCAGCCCCAGCATTTT.

As DNA, the CDR3 is TGTGCCAGCAGGGACCTCAGGGGAGGGAACACTGAAGCTTTCTTT. Protein sequence: CASRDLRGGNTEAFF. V gene TRBV28 combines with J gene TRBJ1-1, with D perhaps matching TRBD1 (6 bases). This CDR3 has 15 amino acids. The V end lost 6 bases, the J end lost 1 base, and 15 bases lay between the germline ends. Germline V lookup: CDR1 MDHEN, CDR2 SYDVKM.

V is TRBV29-1 and J is TRBJ2-5, with D tentatively TRBD1 or TRBD2 (6 bases each). V lost 2 bases, J lost 4 bases, and 11 bases lay in between. The CDR3 is 13 amino acids. CDR1 is SQVTM, CDR2 ANQGSEA, per germline. The CDR3 nucleotides read TGCAGCGTTGAATGGGGGGCGGGAGAGACCCAGTACTTC. Its translation is CSVEWGAGETQYF.

The sample holds one count of this clonotype. The genes are TRBV20-1 and TRBJ2-5; D is perhaps TRBD2 (5 bases). This CDR3 spans 15 amino acids. Per germline, CDR1 DFQATT and CDR2 SNEGSKA (reference sequence). V lost 3 bases, J lost 4 bases, and 18 bases lay in between. Here the CDR3 DNA reads TGCAGTGCTAGTACCGGGAAAGGTTCAGCAGAGACCCAGTACTTC. Its translation: CSASTGKGSAETQYF.

The chain links TRBV20-1 to TRBJ2-5, with 10 bases fitting TRBD2. J was trimmed by 4 bases and V by 5 bases; bases with no gene match: 10. The CDR3 runs to 15 residues. Germline V CDR1 and CDR2: DFQATT, SNEGSKA (reference sequence). CDR3 sequence (DNA): TGCAGTGCTCCCGCTAGCGGGGGCCCGGTAGAGACCCAGTACTTC. Its protein product is CSAPASGGPVETQYF.

The V gene is TRBV29-1, the J gene TRBJ1-2; 9 nucleotides agree with TRBD1. The CDR3 is made up of 14 amino acids. Germline CDR1 SQVTM, CDR2 ANQGSEA. V shed 4 bases, J shed 8 bases, and the junction held 11 bases outside the gene matches. This CDR3 is CSVVTTSGTGGYTF. The CDR3 nucleotides read TGCAGCGTTGTTACCACCTCCGGGACAGGGGGCTACACCTTC.

The chain has TRBV30 and TRBJ2-1; the D gene could be TRBD1 or TRBD2 (6 bases each). V was cut by 1 base and J by 2 bases, with 12 bases left in between. Germline CDR1 is GTSNPN and CDR2 is SVGIG (reference sequence). The CDR3 loop spans 15 amino acids. The CDR3 coding sequence is TGTGCCTGGAGTGAACTCGGGGGCCCCTACAATGAGCAGTTCTTC. Residues: CAWSELGGPYNEQFF.

The chain recombines TRBV4-1 with TRBJ2-3; no clear D gene. The V and J ends lost 0 bases and 1 base respectively, with 11 bases between them. Germline V lookup: CDR1 MGHRA, CDR2 YSYEKL. The length of the CDR3 is 16 residues. In nucleotides, the CDR3 is TGCGCCAGCAGCCAAGAGTGGAGCGTCGGCACAGATACGCAGTATTTT. It is translated as CASSQEWSVGTDTQYF.